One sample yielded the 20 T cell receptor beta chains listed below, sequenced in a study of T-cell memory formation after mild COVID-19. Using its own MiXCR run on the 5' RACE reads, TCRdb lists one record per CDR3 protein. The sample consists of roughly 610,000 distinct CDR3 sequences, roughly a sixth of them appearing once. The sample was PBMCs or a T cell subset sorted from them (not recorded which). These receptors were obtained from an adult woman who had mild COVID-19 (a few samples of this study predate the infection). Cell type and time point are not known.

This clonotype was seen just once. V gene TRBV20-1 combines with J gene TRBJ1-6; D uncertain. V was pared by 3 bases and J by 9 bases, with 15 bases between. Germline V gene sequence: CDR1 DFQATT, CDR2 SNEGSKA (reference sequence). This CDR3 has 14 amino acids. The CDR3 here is CSARLSGDRSPLHF. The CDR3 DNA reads TGCAGTGCTAGGTTATCCGGAGATCGTTCACCCCTCCACTTT.

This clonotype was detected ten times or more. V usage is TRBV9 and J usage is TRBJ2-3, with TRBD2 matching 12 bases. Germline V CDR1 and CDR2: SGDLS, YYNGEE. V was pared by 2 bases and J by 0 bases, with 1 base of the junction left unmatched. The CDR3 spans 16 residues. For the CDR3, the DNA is TGTGCCAGCAGCGTCGGGACTAGCGGGAGCACAGATACGCAGTATTTT. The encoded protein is CASSVGTSGSTDTQYF.

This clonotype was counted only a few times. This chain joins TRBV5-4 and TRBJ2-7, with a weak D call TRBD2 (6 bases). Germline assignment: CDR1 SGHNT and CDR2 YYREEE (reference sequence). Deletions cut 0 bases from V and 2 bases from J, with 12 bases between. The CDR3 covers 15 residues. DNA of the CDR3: TGTGCCAGCAGCTTGGGCGGGGTCGGGACCTACGAGCAGTACTTC. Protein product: CASSLGGVGTYEQYF.

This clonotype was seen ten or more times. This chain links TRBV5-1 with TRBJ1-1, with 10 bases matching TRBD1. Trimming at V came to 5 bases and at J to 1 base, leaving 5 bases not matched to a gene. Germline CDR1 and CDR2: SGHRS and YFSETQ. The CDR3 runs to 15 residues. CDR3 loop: CASSPRQGANTEAFF. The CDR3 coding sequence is TGCGCCAGCAGTCCCAGACAGGGGGCGAACACTGAAGCTTTCTTT. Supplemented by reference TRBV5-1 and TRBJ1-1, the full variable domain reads KAGVTQTPRYLIKTRGQQVTLSCSPISGHRSVSWYQQTPGQGLQFLFEYFSETQRNKGNFPGRFSGRQFSNSRSEMNVSTLELGDSALYLCASSPRQGANTEAFFGQGTRLTVV.

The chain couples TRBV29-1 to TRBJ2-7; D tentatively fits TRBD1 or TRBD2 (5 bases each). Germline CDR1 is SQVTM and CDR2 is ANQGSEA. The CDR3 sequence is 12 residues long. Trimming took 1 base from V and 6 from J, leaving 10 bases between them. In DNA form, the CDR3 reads TGCAGCGTTGAAGGTTCCGGGACCGAGCAGTACTTC. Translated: CSVEGSGTEQYF.

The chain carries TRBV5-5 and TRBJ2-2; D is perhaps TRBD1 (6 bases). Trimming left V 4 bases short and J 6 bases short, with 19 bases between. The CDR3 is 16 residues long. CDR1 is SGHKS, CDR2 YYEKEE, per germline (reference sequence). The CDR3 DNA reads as TGTGCCAGCAGCCTCGTAGGGGGATCTGCAGCCGGGGAGCTGTTTTTT. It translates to CASSLVGGSAAGELFF.

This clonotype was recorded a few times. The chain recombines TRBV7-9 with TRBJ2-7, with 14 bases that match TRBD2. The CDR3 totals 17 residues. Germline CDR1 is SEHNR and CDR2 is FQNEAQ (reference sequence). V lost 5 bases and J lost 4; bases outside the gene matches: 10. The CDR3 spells CASSARTSGGRNYEQYF. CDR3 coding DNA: TGTGCCAGCAGCGCCCGGACTAGCGGGGGGAGAAATTACGAGCAGTACTTC.

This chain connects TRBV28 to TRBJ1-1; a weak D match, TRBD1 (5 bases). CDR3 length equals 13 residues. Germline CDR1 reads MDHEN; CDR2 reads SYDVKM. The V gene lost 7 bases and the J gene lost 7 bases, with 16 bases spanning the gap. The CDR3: CASILQVPFEAFF. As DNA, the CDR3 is TGTGCCAGCATTCTACAGGTCCCCTTTGAAGCTTTCTTT.

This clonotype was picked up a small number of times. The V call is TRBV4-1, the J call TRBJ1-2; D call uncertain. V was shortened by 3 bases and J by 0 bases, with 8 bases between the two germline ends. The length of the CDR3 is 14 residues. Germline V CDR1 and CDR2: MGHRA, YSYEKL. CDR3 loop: CASSHGESNYGYTF. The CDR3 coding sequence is TGCGCCAGCAGCCACGGGGAGTCTAACTATGGCTACACCTTC.

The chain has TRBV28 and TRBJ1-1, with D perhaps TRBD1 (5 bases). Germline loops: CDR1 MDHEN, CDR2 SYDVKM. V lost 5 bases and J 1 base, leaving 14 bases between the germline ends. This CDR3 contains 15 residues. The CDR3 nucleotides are TGTGCCAGCAGTCCAGGGTCGTACGGGAACACTGAAGCTTTCTTT. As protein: CASSPGSYGNTEAFF. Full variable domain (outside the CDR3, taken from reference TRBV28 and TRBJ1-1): DVKVTQSSRYLVKRTGEKVFLECVQDMDHENMFWYRQDPGLGLRLIYFSYDVKMKEKGDIPEGYSVSREKKERFSLILESASTNQTSMYLCASSPGSYGNTEAFFGQGTRLTVV.

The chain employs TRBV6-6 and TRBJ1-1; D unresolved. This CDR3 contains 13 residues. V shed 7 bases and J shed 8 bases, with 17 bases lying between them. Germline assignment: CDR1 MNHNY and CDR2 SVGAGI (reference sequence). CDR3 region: CASTPWVGQEAFF. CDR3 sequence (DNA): TGTGCCAGCACCCCCTGGGTAGGGCAAGAAGCTTTCTTT.

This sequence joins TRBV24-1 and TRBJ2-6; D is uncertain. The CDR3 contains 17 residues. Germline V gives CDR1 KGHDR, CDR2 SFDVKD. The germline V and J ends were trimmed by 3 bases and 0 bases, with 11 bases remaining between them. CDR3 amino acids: CATSDPSIHSGANVLTF. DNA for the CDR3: TGTGCCACCAGTGATCCAAGCATCCACTCTGGGGCCAACGTCCTGACTTTC.

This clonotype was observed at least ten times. Here the CDR3 DNA reads TGTGCCAGCAGCTTGGGACTAGCGCTCTCCTACAATGAGCAGTTCTTC. Protein: CASSLGLALSYNEQFF. This chain links TRBV7-2 with TRBJ2-1; 10 bases are shared with TRBD2. The germline V gene has CDR1 SGHTA and CDR2 FQGNSA. V lost 3 bases and J lost 0; bases outside the gene matches: 2. CDR3 length: 16 amino acids.

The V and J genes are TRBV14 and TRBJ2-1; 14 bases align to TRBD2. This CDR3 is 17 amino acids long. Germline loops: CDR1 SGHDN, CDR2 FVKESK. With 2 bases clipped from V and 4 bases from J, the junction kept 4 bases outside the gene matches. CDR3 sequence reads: CASSQLGLAGEYNEQFF. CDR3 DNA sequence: TGTGCCAGCAGCCAATTGGGACTAGCGGGGGAATACAATGAGCAGTTCTTC. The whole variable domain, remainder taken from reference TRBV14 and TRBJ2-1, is EAGVTQFPSHSVIEKGQTVTLRCDPISGHDNLYWYRRVMGKEIKFLLHFVKESKQDESGMPNNRFLAERTGGTYSTLKVQPAELEDSGVYFCASSQLGLAGEYNEQFFGPGTRLTVL.

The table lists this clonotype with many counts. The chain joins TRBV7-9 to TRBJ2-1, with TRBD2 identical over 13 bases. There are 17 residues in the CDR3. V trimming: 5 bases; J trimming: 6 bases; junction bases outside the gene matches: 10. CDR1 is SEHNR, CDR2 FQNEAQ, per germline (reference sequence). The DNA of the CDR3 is TGTGCCAGCAGCCCACAAGCCGGACTAGCGGGAGTCAATGAGCAGTTCTTC. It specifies CASSPQAGLAGVNEQFF.

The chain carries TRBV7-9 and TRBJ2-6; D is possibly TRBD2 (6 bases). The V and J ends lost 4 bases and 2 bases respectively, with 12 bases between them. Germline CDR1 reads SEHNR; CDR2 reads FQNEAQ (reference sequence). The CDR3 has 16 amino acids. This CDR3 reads CASSWGVVAGANVLTF. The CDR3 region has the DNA TGTGCCAGCAGCTGGGGGGTTGTGGCTGGGGCCAACGTCCTGACTTTC.

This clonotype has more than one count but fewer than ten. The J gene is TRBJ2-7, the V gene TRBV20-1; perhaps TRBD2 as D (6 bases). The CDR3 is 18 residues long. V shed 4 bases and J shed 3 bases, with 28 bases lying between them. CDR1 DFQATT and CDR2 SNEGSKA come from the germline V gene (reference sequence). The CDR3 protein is CSATPRGGRRVGGYEQYF. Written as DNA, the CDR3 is TGCAGTGCTACCCCTCGGGGAGGCCGACGGGTCGGGGGCTACGAGCAGTACTTC.

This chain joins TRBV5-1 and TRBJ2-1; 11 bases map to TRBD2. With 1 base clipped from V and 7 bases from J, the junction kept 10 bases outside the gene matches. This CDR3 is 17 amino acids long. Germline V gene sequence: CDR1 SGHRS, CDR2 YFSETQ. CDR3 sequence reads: CASSLSTSGRLGNEQFF. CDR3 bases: TGCGCCAGCAGCTTGTCCACTAGCGGGAGACTGGGAAATGAGCAGTTCTTC.

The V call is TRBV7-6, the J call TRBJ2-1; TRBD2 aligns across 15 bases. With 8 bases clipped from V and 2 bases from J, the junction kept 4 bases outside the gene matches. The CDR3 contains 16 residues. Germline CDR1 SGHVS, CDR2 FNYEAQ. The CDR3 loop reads CASGWTSGGAYNEQFF. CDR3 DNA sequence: TGTGCCAGCGGTTGGACTAGCGGGGGGGCCTACAATGAGCAGTTCTTC.

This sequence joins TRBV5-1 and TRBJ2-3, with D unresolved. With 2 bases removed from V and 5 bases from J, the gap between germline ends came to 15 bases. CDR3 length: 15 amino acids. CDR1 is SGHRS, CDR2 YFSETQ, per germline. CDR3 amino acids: CASSFWANPLDTQYF. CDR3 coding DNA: TGCGCCAGCAGCTTTTGGGCCAACCCCTTAGATACGCAGTATTTT.